Presented here are 21 T cell receptor beta chains from one specimen sequenced in a study of blood T cell repertoires in COVID-19. Assay: immunoSEQ multiplex PCR; the TCRdb copy retains only in-frame clones and omits some. Of approximately 170,000 clones in the sample, around two thirds are singletons; the top ten hold about 3%. The sequencing input was peripheral blood. Receptors originate from a woman aged 80 or over with acute or convalescent COVID-19.

The V call is TRBV29-1, the J call TRBJ2-5; D is uncertain. Germline CDR1 reads SQVTM; CDR2 reads ANQGSEA. Deletions cut 4 bases from V and 5 bases from J, with 8 bases between. The CDR3 runs 11 residues. This CDR3 reads CSVVQAETQYF. DNA for the CDR3: TGCAGCGTTGTACAAGCGGAGACCCAGTACTTC.

This chain joins TRBV29-1 and TRBJ1-1; the match to TRBD1 covers 10 bases. CDR3 length: 15 residues. CDR1 is SQVTM and CDR2 is ANQGSEA in the germline V gene. The ends lost 6 bases at V and 1 base at J; junction bases unmatched: 8. The CDR3 DNA reads as TGCAGCGTGGCCGGGACAGGGGATCGGAACACTGAAGCTTTCTTT. Encoded protein: CSVAGTGDRNTEAFF.

V gene TRBV6-2 or TRBV6-3 combines with J gene TRBJ2-7; no definite D call. V was clipped by 6 bases and J by 11 bases, with 14 bases between them. The CDR3 is made up of 11 amino acids. Germline CDR1 and CDR2: MNHEY and SVGEGT. CDR3: CASRYKASEYF. The CDR3 DNA sequence: TGTGCCAGCAGGTACAAGGCTAGTGAGTACTTC.

The gene calls are TRBV2 and TRBJ1-1; tentatively, D is TRBD1 (6 bases). The CDR3 runs to 13 residues. Germline lookup yields CDR1 SNHLY and CDR2 FYNNEI. V was cut by 7 bases and J by 2 bases, with 11 bases left in between. CDR3 in DNA: TGTGCCAGCACAGAACAGGGAAACACTGAAGCTTTCTTT. Translated, it gives CASTEQGNTEAFF.

The chain combines TRBV19 with TRBJ1-3; TRBD1 is a possible D gene (6 bases). This CDR3 is built from 15 residues. V was cut by 3 bases and J by 0 bases, with 9 bases left in between. CDR1 and CDR2 from the germline V gene are LNHDA and SQIVND (reference sequence). The CDR3 DNA follows: TGTGCCAGTAGTATTGACAGGAACTCTGGAAACACCATATATTTT. Translated: CASSIDRNSGNTIYF.

The chain recombines TRBV6-2 or TRBV6-3 with TRBJ1-3; 7 positions agree with TRBD1. V lost 5 bases and J lost 0; bases outside the gene matches: 7. CDR1 is MNHEY and CDR2 is SVGEGT in the germline V gene. CDR3 length: 16 residues. The CDR3 DNA reads TGTGCCAGCAGTCGAGGACAGGTCTCCTCTGGAAACACCATATATTTT. Protein: CASSRGQVSSGNTIYF.

This chain links TRBV11-2 with TRBJ1-2, with D unresolved. Looked up from germline, CDR1 is SGHAT and CDR2 is FQNNGV. This CDR3 is 17 amino acids long. Trimming stripped 0 bases from V and 8 bases from J, with 22 bases between. Written as DNA, the CDR3 is TGTGCCAGCAGCTTAGACCAAATCGACCGGGGAGGAGAGGGCTACACCTTC. Its protein is CASSLDQIDRGGEGYTF.

This clone was found a few times. The chain links TRBV18 to TRBJ1-1; the match to TRBD1 covers 7 bases. The CDR3 spans 15 residues. The V gene end was trimmed by 2 bases and the J gene end by 1 base; junction bases not matched to a gene: 4. Germline V gene lookup returns CDR1 KGHSH and CDR2 LQKENI. The CDR3 DNA sequence: TGTGCCAGCTCACCAGGAGGGGGCGAGAACACTGAAGCTTTCTTT. As protein: CASSPGGGENTEAFF.

The chain combines TRBV27 with TRBJ2-1, with 12 nucleotides matching TRBD2. The V gene end was trimmed by 5 bases and the J gene end by 5 bases; junction bases not matched to a gene: 10. Germline CDR1 is MNHEY and CDR2 is SMNVEV (reference sequence). The length of the CDR3 is 17 residues. The CDR3 loop is CASSPRTSGTLDNEQFF. CDR3 nucleotides: TGTGCCAGCAGTCCGAGGACTAGCGGGACCCTGGACAATGAGCAGTTCTTC.

The rearrangement joins TRBV28 to TRBJ1-4; D remains ambiguous. CDR1 MDHEN and CDR2 SYDVKM come from the germline V gene. V gave up 3 bases and J gave up 7 bases, with 15 bases separating them. CDR3 length equals 15 residues. The CDR3 region is CASSFMGRRGEKLFF. CDR3 nucleotide sequence: TGTGCCAGCAGTTTCATGGGGAGGAGAGGTGAAAAACTGTTTTTT.

This chain joins TRBV7-6 and TRBJ2-1; 8 bases align to TRBD1. Germline V gene lookup returns CDR1 SGHVS and CDR2 FNYEAQ. The ends lost 5 bases at V and 0 bases at J; junction bases unmatched: 6. This CDR3 spans 16 amino acids. The CDR3: CASSKAQGGSYNEQFF. The CDR3, as DNA: TGTGCCAGCAGCAAAGCACAGGGGGGCTCCTACAATGAGCAGTTCTTC.

The chain has TRBV19 and TRBJ2-1; D may be TRBD2 (7 bases). The V and J ends lost 7 bases and 6 bases respectively, with 25 bases between them. Germline lookup yields CDR1 LNHDA and CDR2 SQIVND (reference sequence). The CDR3 consists of 17 residues. The CDR3 nucleotides read TGTGCCAGTACCGCGGAGGGGGGAGGGCCCTGGAGCAATGAGCAGTTCTTC. Translation gives CASTAEGGGPWSNEQFF.

V usage is TRBV28 and J usage is TRBJ2-3; 8 positions agree with TRBD2. Unmatched junction bases numbered 4, after V lost 7 bases and J lost 1 base. The CDR3 covers 14 residues. Germline assignment: CDR1 MDHEN and CDR2 SYDVKM. CDR3 protein: CASTTSGRTDTQYF. The DNA of the CDR3 is TGTGCCAGCACAACTAGCGGACGCACAGATACGCAGTATTTT. The entire variable domain, with the rest obtained from reference TRBV28 and TRBJ2-3, is as follows: DVKVTQSSRYLVKRTGEKVFLECVQDMDHENMFWYRQDPGLGLRLIYFSYDVKMKEKGDIPEGYSVSREKKERFSLILESASTNQTSMYLCASTTSGRTDTQYFGPGTRLTVL.

This clone was seen just once. This chain links TRBV7-4 with TRBJ2-4; 10 bases align to TRBD2. Germline CDR1 and CDR2: SGHVT and SQSDAQ. The CDR3 is 19 amino acids. V was pared by 0 bases and J by 3 bases, with 11 bases of the junction left unmatched. The CDR3 region has the DNA TGTGCCAGCAGCTTAGCCCCAAGCGGGAGGGCCCTGGGCAAAAACATTCAGTACTTC. Its translation: CASSLAPSGRALGKNIQYF.

The chain recombines TRBV27 with TRBJ1-1; possible D gene TRBD1, 6 bases. V was shortened by 1 base and J by 3 bases, with 9 bases between the two germline ends. The CDR3 length is 14 residues. Per the germline V gene, CDR1 is MNHEY and CDR2 is SMNVEV (reference sequence). CDR3 sequence: CASSLWGPDTEAFF. CDR3 nucleotide sequence: TGTGCCAGCAGTTTATGGGGGCCGGACACTGAAGCTTTCTTT.

The J gene is TRBJ2-3, the V gene TRBV25-1; 7 bases are shared with TRBD1. Germline V lookup: CDR1 MGHDK, CDR2 SYGVNS. The junction had 8 bases not matched to a gene; V was cut back by 7 bases and J by 1 base. This CDR3 comprises 15 residues. The CDR3 region is CASTRLGTGTDTQYF. In nucleotides, the CDR3 is TGTGCCAGCACGAGACTCGGGACAGGCACAGATACGCAGTATTTT.

V and J are TRBV20-1 and TRBJ1-5; D unresolved. V gave up 5 bases and J gave up 4 bases, with 12 bases separating them. Germline V gene lookup returns CDR1 DFQATT and CDR2 SNEGSKA (reference sequence). The CDR3 is 13 amino acids. The CDR3 DNA sequence: TGCAGTGCTGGTGGACGGACTAATCAGCCCCAGCATTTT. Encoded protein: CSAGGRTNQPQHF.

The genes are TRBV4-1 and TRBJ2-1, with 7 nucleotides matching TRBD2. The germline gives CDR1 MGHRA, CDR2 YSYEKL. V was clipped by 2 bases and J by 7 bases; unmatched bases: 17. The CDR3 spans 18 residues. The CDR3 sequence is CASSQYILRAGIRNEQFF. The CDR3 coding sequence is TGCGCCAGCAGCCAATACATCCTCAGAGCGGGAATACGAAATGAGCAGTTCTTC.

The rearrangement joins TRBV6-5 to TRBJ2-2; the D is unclear. The CDR3 is 15 amino acids. Germline V gene data show CDR1 as MNHEY and CDR2 as SVGAGI. V was shortened by 5 bases and J by 0 bases, with 10 bases between the two germline ends. CDR3 protein: CASSHREPNTGELFF. In nucleotides, the CDR3 is TGTGCCAGCAGTCACCGAGAACCGAACACCGGGGAGCTGTTTTTT.

This clone showed up just a few times. J is TRBJ2-1 and V is TRBV4-2, with D tentatively TRBD2 (6 bases). Germline CDR1 LGHNA, CDR2 YNFKEQ. The CDR3 totals 15 residues. Trimming stripped 4 bases from V and 3 bases from J, with 13 bases between. CDR3 DNA sequence: TGTGCCAGCAGCCTCAGACTAGGGGACTACAATGAGCAGTTCTTC. Translated: CASSLRLGDYNEQFF.

This chain joins TRBV19 and TRBJ2-1; 10 positions agree with TRBD2. The trim removed 3 bases at V and 7 bases at J, leaving 12 bases unmatched. The length of the CDR3 is 17 residues. Germline CDR1 reads LNHDA; CDR2 reads SQIVND (reference sequence). The CDR3 protein is CASSIQSSGSGENEQFF. The CDR3 region has the DNA TGTGCCAGTAGTATCCAATCTAGCGGGAGTGGAGAGAATGAGCAGTTCTTC.